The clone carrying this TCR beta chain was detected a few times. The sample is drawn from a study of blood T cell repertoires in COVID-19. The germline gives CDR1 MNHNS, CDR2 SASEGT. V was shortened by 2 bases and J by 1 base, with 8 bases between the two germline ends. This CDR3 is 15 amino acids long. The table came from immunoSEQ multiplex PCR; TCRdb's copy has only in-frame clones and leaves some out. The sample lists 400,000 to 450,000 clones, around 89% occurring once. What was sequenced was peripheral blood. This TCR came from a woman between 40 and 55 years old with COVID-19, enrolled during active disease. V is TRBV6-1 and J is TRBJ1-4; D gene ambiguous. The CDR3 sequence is CASSESTITNEKLFF. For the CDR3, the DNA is TGTGCCAGCAGTGAATCGACAATAACTAATGAAAAACTGTTTTTT.